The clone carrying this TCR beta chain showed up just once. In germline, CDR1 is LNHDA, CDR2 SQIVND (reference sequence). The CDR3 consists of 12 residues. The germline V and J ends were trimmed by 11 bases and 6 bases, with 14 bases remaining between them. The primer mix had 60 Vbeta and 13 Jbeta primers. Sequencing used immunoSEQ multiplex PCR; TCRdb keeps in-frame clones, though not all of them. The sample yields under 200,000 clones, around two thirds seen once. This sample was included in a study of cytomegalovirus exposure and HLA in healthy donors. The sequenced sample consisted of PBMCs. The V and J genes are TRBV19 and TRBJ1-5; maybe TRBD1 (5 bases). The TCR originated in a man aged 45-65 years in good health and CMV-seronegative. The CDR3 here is CAFLIRGQPQHF. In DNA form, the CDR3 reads TGTGCCTTTTTAATAAGGGGTCAGCCCCAGCATTTT. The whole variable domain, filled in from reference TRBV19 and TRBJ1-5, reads DGGITQSPKYLFRKEGQNVTLSCEQNLNHDAMYWYRQDPGQGLRLIYYSQIVNDFQKGDIAEGYSVSREKKESFPLTVTSAQKNPTAFYLCAFLIRGQPQHFGDGTRLSIL.